This record looks at one T cell receptor (beta chain) sequence and its context. Other DNA sequences of this sample code for an identical CDR3. Original handling: Using reference gene primer amplification, nucleated cell counts were estimated. Profiling relied on immunoSEQ multiplex PCR, and the TCRdb table lists in-frame clones only, not all of them. That table gives V, J and clone size, and the DNA gave D and trimming. The sample includes about 190,000 clones, approximately 90% of them seen just once. This entry is derived from a study of blood T cell repertoires in COVID-19. The wider study: Specimens from acute and convalescent COVID-19 originated in the United States, Italy and Spain. In each case, the material was cDNA or gDNA derived from T cells, B-cell-depleted T cells, or PBMCs.

The CDR3 covers 14 residues. V lost 2 bases and J lost 4, with 9 bases in between. Germline V gives CDR1 SGHTA, CDR2 FQGNSA. Sequenced material: peripheral blood. The chain links TRBV7-2 to TRBJ2-4, with D possibly being TRBD2 (5 bases). The TCR was taken from a man under 40 with acute or convalescent COVID-19. Written as DNA, the CDR3 is TGTGCCAGCAGCTTAAGTCGGGGTAAAAACATTCAGTACTTC. Protein sequence: CASSLSRGKNIQYF.